Shown below are 21 T cell receptor beta chains from a single sample sequenced in a study of T-cell memory formation after mild COVID-19 (dated by TCRdb to the early 2020s). Libraries were built with 5' RACE. The run used an Illumina NovaSeq 6000. Through fastp at Q25 and MiXCR, TCRdb rebuilt clones from the public reads, retaining in-frame beta chains. Entries that share a CDR3 protein sequence are merged under the most common genes and DNA. The sample profile shows over 500,000 distinct CDR3 sequences; 17% of them were found once. Jointly, the top ten make up about 8.1% of the sample. The material sequenced was PBMCs or a T cell subset sorted from them (not recorded which). These receptors were obtained from an adult woman who had mild COVID-19 (a few samples of this study predate the infection). The sample titles of this study are shuffled in the database, so cell type and time point are left out; the donor was told from shared clones.

The rearrangement uses TRBV6-6 and TRBJ2-1, with TRBD2 matching 11 bases. This CDR3 is 16 amino acids long. Germline V gene sequence: CDR1 MNHNY, CDR2 SVGAGI (reference sequence). The junction had 6 bases not matched to a gene; V was cut back by 4 bases and J by 4 bases. The CDR3 nucleotides read TGTGCCAGCAGTTTCCCGGGACTAGCGGAGTACAATGAGCAGTTCTTC. It yields the protein CASSFPGLAEYNEQFF.

In its sample, this clonotype was seen a few times. CDR3 in DNA: TGTGCCAGCAGCTTGACGGGAGAGAACACCGGGGAGCTGTTTTTT. Its protein is CASSLTGENTGELFF. J is TRBJ2-2 and V is TRBV11-3; a weak D match, TRBD2 (6 bases). The germline CDR1 and CDR2 sequences are SGHNT and YENEEA. The CDR3 covers 15 residues. Trimming cost V 3 bases and J 1 base, with 9 bases left between them.

The chain combines TRBV4-3 with TRBJ2-3, with a tentative D call TRBD2 (6 bases). In germline, CDR1 is LGHNA, CDR2 YSLEER. Trimming pared 4 bases from V and 2 bases from J, leaving 19 bases between. The CDR3 has 17 amino acids. CDR3 protein: CASSPTEGAGFTDTQYF. CDR3 sequence (DNA): TGCGCCAGCAGCCCCACGGAGGGAGCAGGATTCACAGATACGCAGTATTTT.

This clonotype was detected ten times or more. The chain combines TRBV20-1 with TRBJ2-7, with 7 nucleotides matching TRBD1. The CDR3 has 15 residues. Trimming removed 0 bases from V and 6 bases from J; junction bases left unmatched: 11. Germline V gene lookup returns CDR1 DFQATT and CDR2 SNEGSKA (reference sequence). CDR3 loop: CSAREGRYTGVEQYF. The CDR3 region has the DNA TGCAGTGCTAGAGAGGGGCGTTACACAGGGGTCGAGCAGTACTTC.

This clonotype was found many times. J is TRBJ2-1 and V is TRBV24-1; the D is unclear. V lost 1 base and J lost 3, with 12 bases in between. This CDR3 is 16 amino acids long. Germline assignment: CDR1 KGHDR and CDR2 SFDVKD. CDR3 nucleotide sequence: TGTGCCACCAGTGATTTTGTGGCGTCCAGCTACAATGAGCAGTTCTTC. Translated, it gives CATSDFVASSYNEQFF.

This chain links TRBV4-2 with TRBJ2-1; possibly TRBD1 or TRBD2 for D (6 bases each). Trimming removed 4 bases from V and 6 bases from J, with 19 bases in between. The V gene's germline CDR1 is LGHNA and CDR2 YNFKEQ. The CDR3 length is 16 residues. Written as DNA, the CDR3 is TGTGCCAGCAGCCCGATATCAGGAGGGACACGCAATGAGCAGTTCTTC. Its translation is CASSPISGGTRNEQFF.

A few counts support this clonotype. The V call is TRBV7-3, the J call TRBJ2-1; D gene unclear. The CDR3 extends over 16 amino acids. Germline assignment: CDR1 SGHTA and CDR2 FQGTGA. Trimming cost V 2 bases and J 5 bases, with 16 bases left between them. The CDR3 DNA reads as TGTGCCAGCAGCTTAGGTCCTAGAGGAGTGAACAATGAGCAGTTCTTC. This translates into CASSLGPRGVNNEQFF.

This clonotype came up a few times. The chain is built from TRBV9 and TRBJ2-7; D might be TRBD1 or TRBD2, each matching 6 bases. This CDR3 is built from 15 residues. Germline V gene lookup returns CDR1 SGDLS and CDR2 YYNGEE. V was pared by 0 bases and J by 3 bases, with 13 bases between. CDR3 sequence: CASSVEGGSGYEQYF. The CDR3 DNA is TGTGCCAGCAGCGTAGAGGGGGGATCCGGCTACGAGCAGTACTTC.

This sequence joins TRBV7-3 and TRBJ2-3, with 13 bases lining up with TRBD2. Germline V gives CDR1 SGHTA, CDR2 FQGTGA. The CDR3 contains 16 residues. The V gene end was trimmed by 8 bases and the J gene end by 5 bases; junction bases not matched to a gene: 10. CDR3 amino acids: CASSPGLAGHGDTQYF. The CDR3 DNA reads TGTGCCAGCTCGCCGGGACTAGCGGGACATGGAGATACGCAGTATTTT. The entire variable domain, with the rest obtained from reference TRBV7-3 and TRBJ2-3, is as follows: GAGVSQTPSNKVTEKGKYVELRCDPISGHTALYWYRQSLGQGPEFLIYFQGTGAADDSGLPNDRFFAVRPEGSVSTLKIQRTERGDSAVYLCASSPGLAGHGDTQYFGPGTRLTVL.

CDR3 in DNA: TGTGCCTGTCCGGGACAGGGGGCTGGCGAGCAGTACTTC. Protein: CACPGQGAGEQYF. This chain joins TRBV30 and TRBJ2-7; 12 bases are a match to TRBD1. CDR3 size: 13 residues. Germline values: CDR1 GTSNPN, CDR2 SVGIG (reference sequence). The ends lost 6 bases at V and 6 bases at J; junction bases unmatched: 6.

The V and J genes are TRBV24-1 and TRBJ2-5; D is perhaps TRBD1 (6 bases). V lost 5 bases to trimming and J lost 0 bases, with 9 bases between them. This CDR3 has 14 amino acids. The germline gives CDR1 KGHDR, CDR2 SFDVKD. CDR3 in amino acids: CATSGNRDQETQYF. CDR3 DNA: TGTGCCACCAGTGGAAACAGGGACCAAGAGACCCAGTACTTC.

A few counts support this clonotype. CDR3 loop: CASSARPRTGTSGYGTDTQYF. CDR3 DNA: TGTGCCAGCAGCGCTCGCCCCAGAACCGGGACCTCGGGGTATGGCACAGATACGCAGTATTTT. The chain is built from TRBV9 and TRBJ2-3, with D tentatively TRBD1 or TRBD2 (5 bases each). Per germline, CDR1 SGDLS and CDR2 YYNGEE. The CDR3 is made up of 21 amino acids. V lost 3 bases, J lost 1 base, and 30 bases lay in between.

In its sample, this clonotype was seen a few times. This sequence joins TRBV3-1 and TRBJ2-3, with D hard to call. Germline CDR1 LGHDT, CDR2 YNNKEL (reference sequence). The length of the CDR3 is 12 residues. V was clipped by 3 bases and J by 6 bases, with 7 bases between them. The CDR3 protein is CASSHNPDTQYF. The DNA of the CDR3 is TGTGCCAGCAGCCACAACCCCGATACGCAGTATTTT.

The gene calls are TRBV3-1 and TRBJ1-4; no firm D call. CDR1 and CDR2 (germline): LGHDT, YNNKEL (reference sequence). Deletions cut 2 bases from V and 14 bases from J, with 9 bases between. This CDR3 is 11 amino acids long. The CDR3 loop reads CASSQRGSLFF. DNA for the CDR3: TGTGCCAGCAGCCAACGGGGTTCTCTGTTTTTT.

This clonotype was counted a few times. The chain couples TRBV7-2 to TRBJ2-2; possibly TRBD1 or TRBD2 for D (5 bases each). Trimming removed 6 bases at V and 6 bases at J, with 20 bases between. Germline loops: CDR1 SGHTA, CDR2 FQGNSA. The CDR3 spans 16 residues. CDR3 bases: TGTGCCAGCAGTCTTACCGGGACCGACGGGGCCGGGGAGCTGTTTTTT. Encoded protein: CASSLTGTDGAGELFF.

The chain uses TRBV12-3 or TRBV12-4 and TRBJ2-3; D gene ambiguous. Trimming left V 3 bases short and J 1 base short, with 8 bases between. This CDR3 contains 14 residues. CDR3 bases: TGTGCCAGCAGTTTCAGAGTTGGCACAGATACGCAGTATTTT. Amino acids: CASSFRVGTDTQYF.

This clonotype turned up a few times. At one boundary the junction diverges from the germline segment, which might be a read error. The chain combines TRBV12-3 or TRBV12-4 with TRBJ2-2, with TRBD2 matching 10 bases. The length of the CDR3 is 15 residues. The CDR3 region is CASSVAGGATGELFF. CDR3 nucleotides: TGTGCCAGCAGTGTAGCGGGGGGCGCCACCGGGGAGCTGTTTTTT.

This clonotype appeared a few times. This CDR3 reads CSVEPTGFNTEAFF. As DNA, the CDR3 is TGCAGCGTTGAACCTACAGGGTTTAACACTGAAGCTTTCTTT. The chain links TRBV29-1 to TRBJ1-1; perhaps TRBD1 as D (6 bases). The V end lost 2 bases, the J end lost 2 bases, and 12 bases lay between the germline ends. CDR1 is SQVTM, CDR2 ANQGSEA, per germline. The CDR3 runs 14 residues.

The chain is built from TRBV4-1 and TRBJ2-3; TRBD1 agrees at 9 bases. Germline CDR1 reads MGHRA; CDR2 reads YSYEKL. The V segment lost 4 bases and the J segment 0 bases; nucleotides outside the gene matches: 5. The CDR3 consists of 16 residues. Here the CDR3 DNA reads TGCGCCAGCAGCCTCCGGACAGGGGCAAGCACAGATACGCAGTATTTT. It specifies CASSLRTGASTDTQYF.

This rearrangement joins TRBV2 to TRBJ1-3; unclear D gene. V gave up 2 bases and J gave up 0 bases, with 8 bases separating them. Germline-derived CDR1 and CDR2 are SNHLY and FYNNEI. The CDR3 spans 15 residues. This CDR3 is CASSEQLPSGNTIYF. The CDR3 coding sequence is TGTGCCAGCAGTGAACAATTGCCCTCTGGAAACACCATATATTTT.

J is TRBJ2-5 and V is TRBV19, with 8 positions matching TRBD1. This CDR3 is built from 15 residues. The germline V gene has CDR1 LNHDA and CDR2 SQIVND (reference sequence). V shed 7 bases and J 2 bases; nucleotides not matched to a gene: 9. CDR3 loop: CASNPGTGSQETQYF. The DNA of the CDR3 is TGTGCCAGTAACCCCGGGACAGGATCACAAGAGACCCAGTACTTC.